This T cell receptor (beta chain) appears in the sequencing data of a study of control samples from healthy donors and cancer patients. Unmatched junction bases numbered 13, after V lost 8 bases and J lost 10 bases. This CDR3 is 13 amino acids long. Germline assignment: CDR1 MNHEY and CDR2 SVGAGI. The repertoire was sequenced with immunoSEQ multiplex PCR; TCRdb's copy has only in-frame clones and lacks some. The sample shows roughly 130,000 clones, roughly 94% of them seen only once. This TCR was recovered from a man in his 60s with colorectal cancer. The chain couples TRBV6-5 to TRBJ1-1, with TRBD1 identical over 7 bases. Specimen: PBMCs. The CDR3: CASLPRGQSTAFF. In DNA form, the CDR3 reads TGTGCCAGCCTCCCAAGGGGGCAGTCAACAGCTTTCTTT.